This T cell receptor beta chain came from a study of neurological immune-mediated disorders. The study, taken as a whole, reports: Patients with HTLV-1-associated myelopathy showed the most TCR clonal expansion. Those with multiple sclerosis showed the least, falling below healthy controls. Because no CDR3 amino acid sequences were shared across subjects by expanded clones, private repertoires were suggested in all groups.

This clonotype was counted ten times or more. Its target is unknown. The cDNA came from 5'RACE, which used 10-nucleotide random UMIs. TCRdb processed the 5' RACE reads anew with MiXCR; each CDR3 protein has one entry. Altogether 65,000 to 80,000 distinct CDR3 sequences are present, about 5% being singletons, with the ten largest covering 2.2%. The germline gives CDR1 LGHNA, CDR2 YNFKEQ. The V and J ends lost 0 bases and 2 bases respectively, with 12 bases between them. This CDR3 comprises 16 residues. The J gene is TRBJ2-3, the V gene TRBV4-2, with no clear D. This TCR was sampled from a woman between 65 and 79 years old with multiple sclerosis. The sample comprised PBMCs. As DNA, the CDR3 is TGTGCCAGCAGCCAAGACTTAGGCGGCATCACAGATACGCAGTATTTT. It is translated as CASSQDLGGITDTQYF.